This note documents a single T cell receptor (beta chain) sequence. This clonotype was counted between two and nine times. Its antigen is unknown. The record has no base qualities; no much larger clone is one base away. The record originates from a study of Graves' ophthalmopathy and Graves' hyperthyroidism (dated by TCRdb to 2016 to 2019). General notes on the study: Peripheral blood was collected before any treatment was given, at the time of initial diagnosis. The study used signatures of the TCR beta repertoire to tell Graves' ophthalmopathy apart from Graves' hyperthyroidism and to predict which patients would progress to ophthalmopathy. An independent validation cohort was composed of about 20 hyperthyroidism patients and 15 to 17 patients who later progressed from hyperthyroidism to ophthalmopathy. Once sampling was done, hyperthyroidism patients were given methimazole at a starting dose of 30 mg daily, while ophthalmopathy patients were given high-dose intravenous methylprednisolone. To explore V-J signatures that distinguish ophthalmopathy from hyperthyroidism, a discovery set of around 100 patients was enrolled, made up of around 40 with ophthalmopathy and some 56 with stable hyperthyroidism. In roughly 6 hyperthyroidism patients, T-cell repertoires of thyroid tissue and blood were compared. In total, some 140 blood samples were TCR-sequenced: 40 to 45 ophthalmopathy, some 80 hyperthyroidism and roughly 17 hyperthyroidism-to-ophthalmopathy patients. The 85 to 100 discovery patients were randomly split 7:3 into training and test sets.

Patients with ophthalmopathy had moderately to severely active disease, with a Clinical Activity Score of 3 or more, a NOSPECS grade of 4 or more, and a disease duration of less than 3 months. Patients were excluded if they had other autoimmune diseases, uncontrolled infections, pregnancy or lactation. Clinical symptoms, serum thyroxine, TRAb, thyroid ultrasound and orbital computed tomography were used for diagnosis. Ficoll-Paque density gradient centrifugation was used to isolate PBMCs from around 10 ml of fresh peripheral blood. Total RNA was extracted using Trizol reagent, and RNA quality was checked on an Agilent 2100 Bioanalyzer. V is pruned by 4 bases and J by 5 bases, leaving 2 bases of the junction without a gene match. From a lookup of the germline V gene, CDR1 and CDR2 are SGHVS and FQNEAQ. Inclusive of the bounding cysteine and phenylalanine, the CDR3 is 14 residues long. The CDR3 DNA has 42 bases and is translated from base 1.

TCR beta CDR3 regions were amplified from RNA transcripts for repertoire sequencing. The first round of RT-PCR was done with HTBI primers and the Qiagen OneStep RT-PCR kit, and was followed by a second round of multiplex PCR, then size selection and purification. Libraries were sequenced paired-end with 100 bp reads on an Illumina HiSeq2000. The authors' analysis ran thus. SOAPnuke was used for read processing, and reads with adapters, uncalled bases, a mean Phred below 15, or no exact constant-primer or identifier match were discarded. High-quality paired reads were merged with COPE v1.2.5. Each unique nucleotide sequence was treated as a clonotype, and MiTCR v1.1 was used to align the clonotypes to the IMGT TRB V, D and J references. Analysis was restricted to V-J combinations with a frequency above 0.0001, which covered about 99% of repertoires. For each V-J combination, a TCR clonal expansion and chaos score was defined as F50 clonal expansion divided by the chaos observed in the TCRdist matrix. Welch's t-statistics and random forest were used to reduce features to approximately 13 V-J combinations, which were fed into a naive Bayes classifier. Thyroid-blood repertoire similarity was quantified with the Morisita-Horn index. Using fastp trimming at Q25 and MiXCR clonotype assembly, TCRdb reanalyzed the public sequencing data and kept in-frame beta chains. Each record represents a unique CDR3 protein, reported with the most common genes and DNA among its rows. Clone size and V and J calls follow TCRdb, not the original study. The table for this sample lists a few hundred thousand distinct CDR3 sequences; 20% to 25% of them were counted only once. The ten largest clones take up more than 35% of the sample.

Here is what the overall study found, with its caveats: Ophthalmopathy was separated from stable hyperthyroidism by the 13-signature model with about 90% sensitivity and around 81% specificity in cross-validation and with 80%/75% in the test set. In validation, the model predicted ophthalmopathy progression with about 64% sensitivity and about 73% specificity; some 13 predicted patients were CT-confirmed with GO in a median of about 6.1 months. Most expanded thyroid clonotypes with frequency above 0.001 were also detected in blood, suggesting blood repertoires may reflect the thyroid immune response. No statistical method was used to set the sample size in advance, and the investigators knew which group each participant was assigned to.

Recombination connected TRBV7-8 to TRBJ1-1; 12 bases in the junction line up with TRBD1. The clonotype originates from a woman aged 50 to 65 with Graves' ophthalmopathy. Donor details come from another sample of the same person, matched by shared clones. Sequenced sample: peripheral blood. The DNA sequence is as follows: TGTGCCAGCAGCTCGGGACAGGGGGCGACTGAAGCTTTCTTT. This codes for CASSSGQGATEAFF.